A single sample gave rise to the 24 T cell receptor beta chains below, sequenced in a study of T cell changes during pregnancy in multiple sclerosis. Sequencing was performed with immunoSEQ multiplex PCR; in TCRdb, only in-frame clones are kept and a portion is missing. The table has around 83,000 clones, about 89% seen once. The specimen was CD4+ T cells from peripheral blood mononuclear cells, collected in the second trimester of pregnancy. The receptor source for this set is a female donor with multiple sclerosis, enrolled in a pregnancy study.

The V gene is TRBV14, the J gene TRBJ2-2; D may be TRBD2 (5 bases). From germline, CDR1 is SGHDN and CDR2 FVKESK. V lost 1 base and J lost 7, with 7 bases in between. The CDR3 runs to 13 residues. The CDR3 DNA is TGTGCCAGCAGCCAAGTTCGGGGCGGGGAGCTGTTTTTT. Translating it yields CASSQVRGGELFF.

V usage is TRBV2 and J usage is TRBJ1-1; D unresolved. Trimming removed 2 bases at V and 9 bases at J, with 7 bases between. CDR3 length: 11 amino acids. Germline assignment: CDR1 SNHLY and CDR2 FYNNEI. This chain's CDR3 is CASSERTQAFF. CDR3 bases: TGTGCCAGCAGTGAACGGACTCAAGCTTTCTTT.

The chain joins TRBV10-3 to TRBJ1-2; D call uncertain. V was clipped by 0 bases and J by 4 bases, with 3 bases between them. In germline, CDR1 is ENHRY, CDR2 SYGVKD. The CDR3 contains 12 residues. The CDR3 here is CAISESAYGYTF. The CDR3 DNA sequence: TGTGCCATCAGTGAGTCGGCCTATGGCTACACCTTC.

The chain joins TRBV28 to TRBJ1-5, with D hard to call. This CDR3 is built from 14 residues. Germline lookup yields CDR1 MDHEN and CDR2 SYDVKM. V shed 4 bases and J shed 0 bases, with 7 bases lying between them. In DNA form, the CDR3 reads TGTGCCAGCAGTTACACAGTTAGCAATCAGCCCCAGCATTTT. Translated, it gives CASSYTVSNQPQHF.

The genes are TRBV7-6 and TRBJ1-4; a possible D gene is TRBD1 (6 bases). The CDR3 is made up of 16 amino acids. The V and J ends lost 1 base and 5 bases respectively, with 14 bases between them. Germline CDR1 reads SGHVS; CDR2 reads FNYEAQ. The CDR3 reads CASSLGNRALNEKLFF. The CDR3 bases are TGTGCCAGCAGCTTAGGGAACAGGGCCTTAAATGAAAAACTGTTTTTT.

CDR3 protein: CAASPGKRDTGELFF. For the CDR3, the DNA is TGTGCCGCAAGCCCAGGTAAAAGAGACACCGGGGAGCTGTTTTTT. The chain couples TRBV6-1 to TRBJ2-2; the D is unclear. Trimming left V 11 bases short and J 3 bases short, with 19 bases between. The CDR3 consists of 15 residues. The germline gives CDR1 MNHNS, CDR2 SASEGT.

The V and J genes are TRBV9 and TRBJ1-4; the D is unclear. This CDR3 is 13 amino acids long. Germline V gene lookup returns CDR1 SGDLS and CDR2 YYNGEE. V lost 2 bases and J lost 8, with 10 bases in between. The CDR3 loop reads CASSVNLGEKLFF. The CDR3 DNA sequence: TGTGCCAGCAGCGTGAATCTAGGCGAAAAACTGTTTTTT.

For the CDR3, the DNA is TGTGCCAGCTCGATAGCTCCGGAGACCCAGTACTTC. Protein: CASSIAPETQYF. The chain employs TRBV18 and TRBJ2-5; D gene uncertain. Looked up from germline, CDR1 is KGHSH and CDR2 is LQKENI. CDR3 length equals 12 residues. Trimming removed 6 bases at V and 5 bases at J, with 10 bases between.

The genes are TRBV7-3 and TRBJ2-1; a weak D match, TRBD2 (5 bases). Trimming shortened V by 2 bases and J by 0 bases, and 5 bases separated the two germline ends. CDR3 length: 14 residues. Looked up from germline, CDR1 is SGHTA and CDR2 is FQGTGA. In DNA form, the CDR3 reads TGTGCCAGCAGCTTACGGGGCTCCTACAATGAGCAGTTCTTC. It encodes CASSLRGSYNEQFF.

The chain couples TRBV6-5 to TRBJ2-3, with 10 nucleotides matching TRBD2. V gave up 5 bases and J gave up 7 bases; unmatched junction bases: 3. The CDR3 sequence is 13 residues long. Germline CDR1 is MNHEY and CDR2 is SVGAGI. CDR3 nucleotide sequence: TGTGCCAGCAGTCCTAGCGGGGGATATACGCAGTATTTT. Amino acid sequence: CASSPSGGYTQYF.

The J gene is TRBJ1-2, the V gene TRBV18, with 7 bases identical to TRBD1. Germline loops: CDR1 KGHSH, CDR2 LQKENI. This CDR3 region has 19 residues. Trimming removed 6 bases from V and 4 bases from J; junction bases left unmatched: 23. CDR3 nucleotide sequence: TGTGCCAGCTCCGAAACCTTGACAGGGACGGCGGAGTACCTCTATGGCTACACCTTC. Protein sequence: CASSETLTGTAEYLYGYTF.

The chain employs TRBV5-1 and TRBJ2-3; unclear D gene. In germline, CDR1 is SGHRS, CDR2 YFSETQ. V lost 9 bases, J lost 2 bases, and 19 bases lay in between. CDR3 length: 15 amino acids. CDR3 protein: CATPVRVKLTDTQYF. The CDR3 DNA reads TGCGCCACCCCCGTTCGGGTCAAACTCACAGATACGCAGTATTTT.

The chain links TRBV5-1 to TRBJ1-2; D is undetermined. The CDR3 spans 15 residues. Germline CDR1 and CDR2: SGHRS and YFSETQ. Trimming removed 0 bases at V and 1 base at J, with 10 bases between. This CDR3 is CASSLGTPINYGYTF. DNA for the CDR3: TGCGCCAGCAGCTTGGGCACTCCGATTAACTATGGCTACACCTTC.

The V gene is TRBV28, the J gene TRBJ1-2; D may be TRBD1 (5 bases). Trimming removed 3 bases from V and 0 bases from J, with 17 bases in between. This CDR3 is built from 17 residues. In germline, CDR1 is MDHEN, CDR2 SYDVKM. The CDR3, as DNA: TGTGCCAGCAGTTTGGGCAGGGTCCGCACTTCTAACTATGGCTACACCTTC. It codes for CASSLGRVRTSNYGYTF.

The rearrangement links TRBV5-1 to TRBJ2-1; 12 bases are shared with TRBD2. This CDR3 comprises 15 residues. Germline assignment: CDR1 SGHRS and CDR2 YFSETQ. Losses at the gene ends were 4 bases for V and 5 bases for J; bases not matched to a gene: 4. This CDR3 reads CASSLGLAGNNEQFF. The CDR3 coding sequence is TGCGCCAGCAGCCTGGGACTAGCGGGCAACAATGAGCAGTTCTTC.

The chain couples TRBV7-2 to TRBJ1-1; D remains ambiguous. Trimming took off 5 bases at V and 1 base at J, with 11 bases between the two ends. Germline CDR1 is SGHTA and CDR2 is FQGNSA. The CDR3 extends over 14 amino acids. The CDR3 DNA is TGTGCCAGCAGCCCTCAGGCGACGAACACTGAAGCTTTCTTT. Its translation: CASSPQATNTEAFF.

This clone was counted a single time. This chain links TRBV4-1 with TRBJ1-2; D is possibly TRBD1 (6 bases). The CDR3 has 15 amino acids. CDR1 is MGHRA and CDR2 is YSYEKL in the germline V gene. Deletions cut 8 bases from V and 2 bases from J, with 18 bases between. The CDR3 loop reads CASRNPGRGNYGYTF. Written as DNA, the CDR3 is TGCGCCAGCCGAAACCCAGGGAGGGGGAACTATGGCTACACCTTC.

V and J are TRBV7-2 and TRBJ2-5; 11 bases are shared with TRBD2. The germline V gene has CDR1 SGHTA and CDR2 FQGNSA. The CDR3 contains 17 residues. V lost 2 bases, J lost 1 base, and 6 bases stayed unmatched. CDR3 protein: CASSLQLAGVFQETQYF. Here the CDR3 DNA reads TGTGCCAGCAGCTTACAACTAGCGGGGGTATTCCAAGAGACCCAGTACTTC. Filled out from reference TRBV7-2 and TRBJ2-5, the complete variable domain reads GAGVSQSPSNKVTEKGKDVELRCDPISGHTALYWYRQSLGQGLEFLIYFQGNSAPDKSGLPSDRFSAERTGGSVSTLTIQRTQQEDSAVYLCASSLQLAGVFQETQYFGPGTRLLVL.

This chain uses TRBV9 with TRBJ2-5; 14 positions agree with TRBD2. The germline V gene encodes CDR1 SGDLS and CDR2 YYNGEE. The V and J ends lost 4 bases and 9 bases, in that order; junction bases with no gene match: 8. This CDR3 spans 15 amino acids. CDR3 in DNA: TGTGCCAGCAGCACCCTAGGGACTAGCGGGGGCCCCCAGTACTTC. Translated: CASSTLGTSGGPQYF. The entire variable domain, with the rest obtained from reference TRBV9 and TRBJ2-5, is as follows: DSGVTQTPKHLITATGQRVTLRCSPRSGDLSVYWYQQSLDQGLQFLIQYYNGEERAKGNILERFSAQQFPDLHSELNLSSLELGDSALYFCASSTLGTSGGPQYFGPGTRLLVL.

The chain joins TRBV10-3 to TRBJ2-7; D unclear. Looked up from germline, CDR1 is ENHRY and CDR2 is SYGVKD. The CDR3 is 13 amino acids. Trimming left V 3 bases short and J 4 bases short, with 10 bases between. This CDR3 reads CAISEAGFYEQYF. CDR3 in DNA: TGTGCCATCAGTGAAGCAGGATTTTACGAGCAGTACTTC.

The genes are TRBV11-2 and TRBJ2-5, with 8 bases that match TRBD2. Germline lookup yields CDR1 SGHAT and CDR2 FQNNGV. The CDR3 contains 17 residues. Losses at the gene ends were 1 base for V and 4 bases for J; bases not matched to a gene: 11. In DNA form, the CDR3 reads TGTGCCAGCAGCTTAGCGGGGGCGGGGGGTTCCCGAGAGACCCAGTACTTC. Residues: CASSLAGAGGSRETQYF.

The CDR3: CASSLGTVYYGYTF. The DNA of the CDR3 is TGTGCCAGCAGCTTGGGGACAGTTTACTATGGCTACACCTTC. The chain recombines TRBV7-9 with TRBJ1-2; 7 bases match TRBD1. The CDR3 sequence is 14 residues long. J was trimmed by 3 bases and V by 3 bases; bases with no gene match: 4. Germline V lookup: CDR1 SEHNR, CDR2 FQNEAQ (reference sequence).

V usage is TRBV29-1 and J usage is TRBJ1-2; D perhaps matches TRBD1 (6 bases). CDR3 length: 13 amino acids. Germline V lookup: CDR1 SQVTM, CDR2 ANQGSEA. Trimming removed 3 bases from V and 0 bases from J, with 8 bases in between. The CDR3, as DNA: TGCAGCGTTGATCGGACAGCTAACTATGGCTACACCTTC. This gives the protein CSVDRTANYGYTF.

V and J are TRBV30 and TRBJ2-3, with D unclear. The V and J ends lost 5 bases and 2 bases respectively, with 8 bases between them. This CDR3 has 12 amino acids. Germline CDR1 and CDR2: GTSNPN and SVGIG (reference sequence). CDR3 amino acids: CAWARSTDTQYF. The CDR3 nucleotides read TGTGCCTGGGCCCGGTCCACAGATACGCAGTATTTT.